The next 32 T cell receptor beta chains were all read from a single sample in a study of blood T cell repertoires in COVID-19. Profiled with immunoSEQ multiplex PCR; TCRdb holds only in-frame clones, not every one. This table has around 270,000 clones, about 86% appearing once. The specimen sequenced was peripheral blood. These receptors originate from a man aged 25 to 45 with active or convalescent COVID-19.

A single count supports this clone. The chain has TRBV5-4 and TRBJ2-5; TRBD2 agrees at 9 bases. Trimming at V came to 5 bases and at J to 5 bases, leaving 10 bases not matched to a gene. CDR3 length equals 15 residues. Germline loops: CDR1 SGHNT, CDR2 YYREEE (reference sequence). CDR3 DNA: TGTGCCAGCAGTTCCAGACTAGCGGCTATGGAGACCCAGTACTTC. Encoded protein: CASSSRLAAMETQYF.

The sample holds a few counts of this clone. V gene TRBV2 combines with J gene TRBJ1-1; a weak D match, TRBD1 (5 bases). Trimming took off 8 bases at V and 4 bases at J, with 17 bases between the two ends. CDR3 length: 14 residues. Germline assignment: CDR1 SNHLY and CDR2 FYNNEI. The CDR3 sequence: CASGRQGRGTEAFF. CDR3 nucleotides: TGTGCCAGCGGACGCCAGGGAAGGGGCACTGAAGCTTTCTTT. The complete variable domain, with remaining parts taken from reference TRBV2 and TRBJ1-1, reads EPEVTQTPSHQVTQMGQEVILRCVPISNHLYFYWYRQILGQKVEFLVSFYNNEISEKSEIFDDQFSVERPDGSNFTLKIRSTKLEDSAMYFCASGRQGRGTEAFFGQGTRLTVV.

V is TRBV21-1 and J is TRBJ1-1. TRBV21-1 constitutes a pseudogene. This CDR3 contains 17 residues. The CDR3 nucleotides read TGTGCCAGCAGCCGGCGCTGCGGGGGGCAGGGATGGACTGAAGCTTTCTTT. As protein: CASSRRCGGQGWTEAFF.

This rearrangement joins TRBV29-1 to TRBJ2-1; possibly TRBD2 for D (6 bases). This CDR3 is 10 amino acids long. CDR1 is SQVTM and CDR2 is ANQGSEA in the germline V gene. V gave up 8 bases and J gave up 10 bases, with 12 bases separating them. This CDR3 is CSSGDTEQFF. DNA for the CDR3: TGCAGCTCGGGAGACACGGAGCAGTTCTTC.

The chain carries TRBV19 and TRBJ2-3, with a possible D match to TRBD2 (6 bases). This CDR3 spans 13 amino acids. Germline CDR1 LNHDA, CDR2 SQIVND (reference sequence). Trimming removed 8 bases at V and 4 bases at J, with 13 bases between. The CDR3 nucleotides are TGTGCCAGTCGCGCGGGGTACCCAGATACGCAGTATTTT. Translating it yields CASRAGYPDTQYF.

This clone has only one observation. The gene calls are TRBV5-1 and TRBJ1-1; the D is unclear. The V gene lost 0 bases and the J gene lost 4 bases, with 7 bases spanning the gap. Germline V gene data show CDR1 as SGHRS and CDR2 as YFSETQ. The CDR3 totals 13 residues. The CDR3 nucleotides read TGCGCCAGCAGCTTGGAAATGGCCACTGAAGCTTTCTTT. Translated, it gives CASSLEMATEAFF.

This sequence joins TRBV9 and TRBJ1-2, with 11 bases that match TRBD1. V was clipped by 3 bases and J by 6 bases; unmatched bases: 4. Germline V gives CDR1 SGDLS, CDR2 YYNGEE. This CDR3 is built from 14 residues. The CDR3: CASSAGQGADGYTF. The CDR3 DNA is TGTGCCAGCAGCGCCGGACAGGGGGCAGATGGCTACACCTTC. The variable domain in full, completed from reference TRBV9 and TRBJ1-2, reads DSGVTQTPKHLITATGQRVTLRCSPRSGDLSVYWYQQSLDQGLQFLIQYYNGEERAKGNILERFSAQQFPDLHSELNLSSLELGDSALYFCASSAGQGADGYTFGSGTRLTVV.

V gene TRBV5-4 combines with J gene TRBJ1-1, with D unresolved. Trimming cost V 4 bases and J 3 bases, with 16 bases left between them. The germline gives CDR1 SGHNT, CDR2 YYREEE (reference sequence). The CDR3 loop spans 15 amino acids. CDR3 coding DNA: TGTGCCAGCAGCCCGGCGGAGGGCTTGGACACTGAAGCTTTCTTT. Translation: CASSPAEGLDTEAFF.

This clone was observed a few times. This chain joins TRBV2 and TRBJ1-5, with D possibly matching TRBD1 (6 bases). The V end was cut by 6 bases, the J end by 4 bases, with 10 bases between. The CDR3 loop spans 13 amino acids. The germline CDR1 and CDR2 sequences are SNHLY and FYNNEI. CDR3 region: CASSLDRNQPQHF. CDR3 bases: TGTGCCAGCAGCCTGGACAGAAATCAGCCCCAGCATTTT. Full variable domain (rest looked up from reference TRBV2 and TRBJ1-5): EPEVTQTPSHQVTQMGQEVILRCVPISNHLYFYWYRQILGQKVEFLVSFYNNEISEKSEIFDDQFSVERPDGSNFTLKIRSTKLEDSAMYFCASSLDRNQPQHFGDGTRLSIL.

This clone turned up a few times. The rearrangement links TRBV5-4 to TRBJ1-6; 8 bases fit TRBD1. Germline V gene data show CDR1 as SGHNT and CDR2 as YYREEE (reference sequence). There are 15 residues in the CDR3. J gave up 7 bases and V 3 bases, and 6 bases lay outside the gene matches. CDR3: CASSSPTGENSPLHF. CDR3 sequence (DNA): TGTGCCAGCAGCTCGCCGACAGGGGAAAATTCACCCCTCCACTTT.

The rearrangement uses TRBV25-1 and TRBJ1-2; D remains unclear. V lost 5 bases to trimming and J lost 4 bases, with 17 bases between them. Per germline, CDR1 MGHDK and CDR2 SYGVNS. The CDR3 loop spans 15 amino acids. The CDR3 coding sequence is TGTGCCAGCAGTCAACCAGGCTCACCACTCTATGGCTACACCTTC. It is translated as CASSQPGSPLYGYTF.

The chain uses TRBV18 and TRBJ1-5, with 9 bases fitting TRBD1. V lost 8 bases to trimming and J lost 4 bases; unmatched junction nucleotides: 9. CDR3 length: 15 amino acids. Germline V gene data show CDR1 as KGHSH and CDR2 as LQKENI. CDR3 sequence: CASAYTGGLNQPQHF. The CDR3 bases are TGTGCCAGCGCGTATACAGGGGGCCTTAATCAGCCCCAGCATTTT.

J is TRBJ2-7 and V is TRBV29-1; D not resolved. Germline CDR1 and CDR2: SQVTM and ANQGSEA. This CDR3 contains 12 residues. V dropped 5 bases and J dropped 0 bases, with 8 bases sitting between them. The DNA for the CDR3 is TGCAGCGTTAGAGTTTACTCCTACGAGCAGTACTTC. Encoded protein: CSVRVYSYEQYF.

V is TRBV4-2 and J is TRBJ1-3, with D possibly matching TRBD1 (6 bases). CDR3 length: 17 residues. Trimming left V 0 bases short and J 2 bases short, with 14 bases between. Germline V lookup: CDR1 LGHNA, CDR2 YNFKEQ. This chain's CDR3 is CASSQERMQGPGNTIYF. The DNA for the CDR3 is TGTGCCAGCAGCCAAGAGAGAATGCAGGGGCCTGGAAACACCATATATTTT.

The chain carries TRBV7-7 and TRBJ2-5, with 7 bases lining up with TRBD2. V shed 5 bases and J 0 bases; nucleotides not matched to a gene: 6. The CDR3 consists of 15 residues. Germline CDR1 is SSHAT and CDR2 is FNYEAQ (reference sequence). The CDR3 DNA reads TGTGCCAGCAGCCAGGACCTAGCGGACCAAGAGACCCAGTACTTC. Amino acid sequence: CASSQDLADQETQYF.

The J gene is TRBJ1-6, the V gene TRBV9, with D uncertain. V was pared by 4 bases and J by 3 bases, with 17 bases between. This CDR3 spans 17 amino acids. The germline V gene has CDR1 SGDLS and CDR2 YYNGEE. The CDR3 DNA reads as TGTGCCAGCAGCTCCAGTTCTATACCGGGCTATAATTCACCCCTCCACTTT. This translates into CASSSSSIPGYNSPLHF.

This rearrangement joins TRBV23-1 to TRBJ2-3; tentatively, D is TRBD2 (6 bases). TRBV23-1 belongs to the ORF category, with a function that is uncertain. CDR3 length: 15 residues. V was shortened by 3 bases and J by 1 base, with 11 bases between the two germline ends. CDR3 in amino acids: CASSQVASGTDTQYF. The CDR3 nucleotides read TGCGCCAGCAGTCAGGTGGCTAGCGGCACAGATACGCAGTATTTT.

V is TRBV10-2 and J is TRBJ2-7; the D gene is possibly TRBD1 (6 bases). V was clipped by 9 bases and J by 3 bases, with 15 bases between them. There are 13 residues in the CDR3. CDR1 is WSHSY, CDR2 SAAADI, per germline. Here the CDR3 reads CASKKDSVYEQYF. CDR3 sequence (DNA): TGCGCCAGTAAGAAGGACAGTGTCTACGAGCAGTACTTC.

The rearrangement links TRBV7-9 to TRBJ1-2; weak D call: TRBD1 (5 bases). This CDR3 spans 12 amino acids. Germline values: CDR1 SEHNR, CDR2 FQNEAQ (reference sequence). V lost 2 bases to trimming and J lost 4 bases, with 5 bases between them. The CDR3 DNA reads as TGTGCCAGCAGCTTAAGGGGCTATGGCTACACCTTC. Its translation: CASSLRGYGYTF.

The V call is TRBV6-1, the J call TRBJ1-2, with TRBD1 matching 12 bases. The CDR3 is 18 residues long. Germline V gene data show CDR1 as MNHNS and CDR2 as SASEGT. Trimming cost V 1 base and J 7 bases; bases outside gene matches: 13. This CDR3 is CASSEDPGQGANARGYTF. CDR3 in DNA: TGTGCCAGCAGTGAAGACCCGGGACAGGGGGCGAACGCCCGTGGCTACACCTTC.

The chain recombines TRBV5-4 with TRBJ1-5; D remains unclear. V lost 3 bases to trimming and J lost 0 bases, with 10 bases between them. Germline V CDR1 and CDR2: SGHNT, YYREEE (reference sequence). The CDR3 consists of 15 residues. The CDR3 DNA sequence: TGTGCCAGCAGCTCGCTAGCAGGTAGCAATCAGCCCCAGCATTTT. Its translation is CASSSLAGSNQPQHF.

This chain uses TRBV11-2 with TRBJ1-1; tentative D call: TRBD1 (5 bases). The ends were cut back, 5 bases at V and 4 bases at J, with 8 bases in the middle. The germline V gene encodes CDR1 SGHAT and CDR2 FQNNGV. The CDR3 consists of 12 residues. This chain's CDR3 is CASSPGFTEAFF. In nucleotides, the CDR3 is TGTGCCAGCAGCCCAGGGTTCACTGAAGCTTTCTTT.

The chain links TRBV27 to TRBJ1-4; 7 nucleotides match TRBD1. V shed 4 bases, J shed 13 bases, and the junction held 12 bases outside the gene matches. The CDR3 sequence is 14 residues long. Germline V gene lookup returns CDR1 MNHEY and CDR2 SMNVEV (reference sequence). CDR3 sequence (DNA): TGTGCCAGCAGTTCGACAGGGTTGGTTCTAGGACTGTTTTTT. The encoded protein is CASSSTGLVLGLFF. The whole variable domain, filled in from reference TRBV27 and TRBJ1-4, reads EAQVTQNPRYLITVTGKKLTVTCSQNMNHEYMSWYRQDPGLGLRQIYYSMNVEVTDKGDVPEGYKVSRKEKRNFPLILESPSPNQTSLYFCASSSTGLVLGLFFGSGTQLSVL.

CDR3 DNA sequence: TGTGCCAGCTCACGGGGCTCTAACTATGGCTACACCTTC. As protein: CASSRGSNYGYTF. The V gene is TRBV18, the J gene TRBJ1-2, with a weak D call TRBD1 (5 bases). The CDR3 contains 13 residues. V shed 4 bases and J shed 0 bases, with 6 bases lying between them. CDR1 and CDR2 (germline): KGHSH, LQKENI.

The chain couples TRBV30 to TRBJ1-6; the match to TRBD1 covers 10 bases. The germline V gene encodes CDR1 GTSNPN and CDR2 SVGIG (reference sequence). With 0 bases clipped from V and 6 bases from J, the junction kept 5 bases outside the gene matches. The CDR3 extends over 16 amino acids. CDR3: CAWSVRRQGANSPLHF. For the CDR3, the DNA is TGTGCCTGGAGTGTCAGAAGACAGGGGGCTAATTCACCCCTCCACTTT.

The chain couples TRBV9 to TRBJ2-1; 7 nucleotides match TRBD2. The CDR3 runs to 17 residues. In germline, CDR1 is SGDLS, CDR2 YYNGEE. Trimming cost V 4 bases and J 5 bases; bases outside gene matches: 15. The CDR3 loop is CASSSRTSGLMDNEQFF. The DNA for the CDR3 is TGTGCCAGCAGCTCTCGGACTAGTGGCTTGATGGACAATGAGCAGTTCTTC.

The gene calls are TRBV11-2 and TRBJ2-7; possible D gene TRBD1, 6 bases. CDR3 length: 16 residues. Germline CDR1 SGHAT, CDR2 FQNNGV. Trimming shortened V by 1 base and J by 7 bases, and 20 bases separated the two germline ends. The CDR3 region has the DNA TGTGCCAGCAGCTTAGCGGGACAAAGAGGGTTTAGAGAGCAGTACTTC. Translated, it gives CASSLAGQRGFREQYF.

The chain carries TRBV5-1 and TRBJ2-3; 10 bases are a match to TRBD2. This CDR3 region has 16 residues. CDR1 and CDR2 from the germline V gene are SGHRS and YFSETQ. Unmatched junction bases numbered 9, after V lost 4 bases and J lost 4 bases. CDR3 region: CASSPTAGGRADTQYF. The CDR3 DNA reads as TGCGCCAGCAGCCCGACAGCGGGGGGGCGGGCAGATACGCAGTATTTT.

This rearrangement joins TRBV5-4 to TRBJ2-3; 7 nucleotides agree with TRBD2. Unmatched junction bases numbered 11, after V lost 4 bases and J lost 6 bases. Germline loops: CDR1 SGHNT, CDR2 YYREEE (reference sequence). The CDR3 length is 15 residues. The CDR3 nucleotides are TGTGCCAGCAGCAACCGACTAGCTGTCGGCGATACGCAGTATTTT. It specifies CASSNRLAVGDTQYF.

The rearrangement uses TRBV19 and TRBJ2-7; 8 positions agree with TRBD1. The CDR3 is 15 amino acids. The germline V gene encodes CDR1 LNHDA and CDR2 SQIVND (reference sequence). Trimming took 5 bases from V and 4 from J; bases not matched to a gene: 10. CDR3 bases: TGTGCCAGTAGTGATGAACAGGGGGGACGATACGAGCAGTACTTC. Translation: CASSDEQGGRYEQYF.

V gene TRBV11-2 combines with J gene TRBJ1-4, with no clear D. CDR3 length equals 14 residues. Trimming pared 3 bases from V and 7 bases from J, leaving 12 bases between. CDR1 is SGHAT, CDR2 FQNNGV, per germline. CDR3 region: CASSFGRSREKLFF. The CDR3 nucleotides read TGTGCCAGCAGCTTTGGGAGGTCCCGTGAAAAACTGTTTTTT.

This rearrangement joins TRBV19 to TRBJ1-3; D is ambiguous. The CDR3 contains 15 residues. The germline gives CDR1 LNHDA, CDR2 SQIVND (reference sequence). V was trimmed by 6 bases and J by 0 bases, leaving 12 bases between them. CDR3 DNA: TGTGCCAGTAGCTACTACGGAAGCTCTGGAAACACCATATATTTT. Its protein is CASSYYGSSGNTIYF.